These 5 T cell receptor beta chains came from one sample sequenced in a study of blood T cell repertoires in COVID-19. Repertoires were generated with immunoSEQ multiplex PCR, while TCRdb's copy carries only in-frame clones and drops some. The data contain some 190,000 clones, 70% to 85% of them singletons. Sequences were obtained from peripheral blood. All receptors derive from a woman in her forties or fifties with acute or convalescent COVID-19.

The chain couples TRBV11-2 to TRBJ2-7; tentatively, D is TRBD1 (6 bases). Germline V lookup: CDR1 SGHAT, CDR2 FQNNGV. This CDR3 comprises 17 residues. The V and J ends lost 5 bases and 3 bases respectively, with 23 bases between them. CDR3 amino acids: CASSESRRQGSGYEQYF. The CDR3 DNA reads as TGTGCCAGCAGCGAATCTAGAAGGCAGGGGAGCGGCTACGAGCAGTACTTC.

The rearrangement links TRBV28 to TRBJ2-1; D ambiguous. The germline V and J ends were trimmed by 1 base and 7 bases, with 8 bases remaining between them. Germline values: CDR1 MDHEN, CDR2 SYDVKM. This CDR3 spans 13 amino acids. The CDR3 coding sequence is TGTGCCAGCAGTTTATACGGGTTTAATGAGCAGTTCTTC. Translated, it gives CASSLYGFNEQFF.

This CDR3 reads CASSLENVGQVSNQPQHF. In nucleotides, the CDR3 is TGTGCCAGCTCACTAGAAAATGTCGGTCAAGTTAGCAATCAGCCCCAGCATTTT. The V call is TRBV18, the J call TRBJ1-5; D not resolved. This CDR3 has 18 residues. The V end was cut by 4 bases, the J end by 0 bases, with 19 bases between. Germline V gene lookup returns CDR1 KGHSH and CDR2 LQKENI.

V gene TRBV5-1 combines with J gene TRBJ2-1, with D unresolved. CDR3 length: 15 amino acids. Germline lookup yields CDR1 SGHRS and CDR2 YFSETQ. V dropped 0 bases and J dropped 3 bases, with 10 bases sitting between them. The CDR3 here is CASSLVPGSYNEQFF. CDR3 DNA sequence: TGCGCCAGCAGCTTGGTTCCCGGTAGCTACAATGAGCAGTTCTTC.

V gene TRBV19 combines with J gene TRBJ1-6; weak D call: TRBD1 (6 bases). CDR1 and CDR2 from the germline V gene are LNHDA and SQIVND (reference sequence). V was pared by 4 bases and J by 7 bases, with 14 bases between. The CDR3 loop spans 15 amino acids. The CDR3 loop is CASSTRDTRNSPLHF. CDR3 sequence (DNA): TGTGCCAGTAGTACCCGGGACACCAGAAATTCACCCCTCCACTTT.